This T cell receptor beta chain was captured by sequencing in a study of shared clonotypes between healthy human individuals (TCRdb year 2020). Background on the whole study: A few men and two women, aged 18 to 49 years, made up the cohort. Per donor, three plates each were used for CD4 naive and CD4 memory, two for CD8 naive, and one for CD8 memory. To estimate repertoire size and how much clonotypes are shared between individuals, the study performed deep sequencing of blood TCR repertoires from five healthy adults. Different laboratories and diverse techniques were used to prepare libraries and sequence TCR repertoires, to increase sequencing depth and limit assay-specific biases. Leukapheresis yielded between about 0.9 and 9.5 billion PBMCs per donor.

The CDR3, cysteine through phenylalanine, is 13 amino acids long. The read is trimmed to its CDR3 DNA, 39 bases read in frame from base 1. The germline V gene provides CDR1 MGHDK and CDR2 SYGVNS. Between the V and J ends, shortened by 5 bases and 7 bases respectively, the junction contains 14 bases. Using the deep immunoSEQ assay, multiplex PCR amplified TCR CDR3 regions from genomic DNA. Genomic DNA extracted from each cell subset was distributed evenly over all wells of several immunoSEQ 96-well plates, and each plate served as one replicate. For sorted subsets, 200 to 250 ng of genomic DNA, equivalent to 25,000 to 35,000 T cell genomes, went into each replicate PCR. The purified libraries were quantified using a Qubit 3.0 fluorometer, sized with a Bioanalyzer 2100, and then quantified again using the KAPA Library Quantification kit. Every immunoSEQ 96-well plate was sequenced on a dedicated single-read 150-cycle Illumina NextSeq 550 flow cell. Per the source publication's procedure: The immunoSEQ output contained only junctional sequences without quality scores, so filtering could not match that applied to full-length reads. Sequences were annotated with PyIR, a Python wrapper for IgBLAST v1.9, using IMGT germline references to assign V/J genes and CDR3. Reads were removed for weak V/J assignments (E-value above 1e-6), missing CDR3, stop codons, out-of-frame junctions, or ambiguous translated residues. A V3J clonotype was defined by an identical inferred V gene, J gene, and CDR3 amino acid sequence. To compute the percentage overlap between repertoires, the number of shared unique clonotypes was divided by the size of the smaller repertoire. Repertoire richness was assessed with RTK rarefaction, the Chao1 estimator, and Recon v2.1 estimates of unobserved clonotypes. Generation probabilities for all TCRbeta clonotypes obtained by the gDNA method from a few donors were computed using OLGA. TCRdb's version of the immuneACCESS table is confined to in-frame rearrangements and falls short of the full clone set. An unresolved V gene accounts for under half of the shortfall where checked; the remainder is of unknown origin. D and trimming come from the DNA, and the V and J calls and clone size come from that table. This sample comprises over 2 million clones, roughly 94% of them detected only once. The biggest ten clones account for 0.1% to 0.15% of the sample.

For this clone: Its antigen specificity is not known. The input lacks base qualities; no much larger clone sits a single base away.

The donors were healthy, HIV-negative adults who had no recently reported acute infections or vaccinations. Every donor was a Caucasian adult living in Nashville, Tennessee, USA. Magnetic negative selection was used to enrich CD4+ T cells, after which naive cells were positively selected on CD45RA and the negative fraction became the memory subset. Blood was collected by leukapheresis, and PBMCs were isolated by Ficoll-Histopaque density gradient centrifugation and then cryopreserved in liquid nitrogen vapor phase. Purity and quantity of every magnetically sorted T cell population were checked by analytical flow cytometry. From each sorted fraction, genomic DNA was isolated and quantified by UV absorbance on a Nanodrop 2000c. The paper's findings and limits, for the study overall: The small number of donors limited the genetic and exposure-history diversity represented. Estimated clonotype richness was generally larger for naive than for memory subsets. Higher generation probabilities were observed for clonotypes shared by all four sorted-subset donors than for non-shared clonotypes. Based on pairwise subsampling, the degree of clonotype sharing among donors was expected to be affected by sequencing depth. Sampling was restricted to blood, and TCR repertoires in tissue are likely to differ from TCR repertoires in blood. When several donors were compared, the shared fraction of clonotypes was approximately 5% for naive CD4, 3.5% to 4% for naive CD8, 2% to 2.5% for memory CD4, and 0.35% to 0.5% for memory CD8. Incomplete sequencing was indicated by rarefaction of sorted-subset datasets, despite the large sequencing depth.

Sequences were obtained from naive CD4+ T cells sorted from blood. Interpreted using the paper, the cell subset or site label stands for: CD45RA+ positively selected. The clonotype was recovered from a man between 18 and 35 years old in good health. The V and J segments used are TRBV25-1 and TRBJ1-1; a tentative D call is TRBD1 (5 bases match). In nucleotide form, the sequence is TGTGCCAGCAGTCAACTCCCGGGGGGTGAAGCTTTCTTT. The encoded protein is CASSQLPGGEAFF.